This T cell receptor (beta chain) was sequenced in a study of shared clonotypes between healthy human individuals. The study's findings and limits: Only blood samples were collected, and tissue repertoires likely differ.

Germline CDR1 is MGHRA and CDR2 is YSYEKL. The V gene lost 5 bases and the J gene lost 1 base, with 11 bases spanning the gap. The CDR3 sequence is 14 residues long. Donors, without exception, were Caucasian adults residing in Nashville, Tennessee. Assay used: immunoSEQ multiplex PCR; TCRdb lists only in-frame clones, some missing. The sample includes about 490,000 clones, less than 80% of them seen just once. Turning to this clone: The antigen is unknown.

Sequencing was done on a sample of PBMCs. This TCR came from a woman in her forties in good health. Some clones in this sample may be carry-over from other donors' samples. The V gene is TRBV4-1, the J gene TRBJ1-1; D is uncertain. The CDR3 DNA reads as TGCGCCAGCAGCGGACGAGAGGGGAACACTGAAGCTTTCTTT. Its translation is CASSGREGNTEAFF.